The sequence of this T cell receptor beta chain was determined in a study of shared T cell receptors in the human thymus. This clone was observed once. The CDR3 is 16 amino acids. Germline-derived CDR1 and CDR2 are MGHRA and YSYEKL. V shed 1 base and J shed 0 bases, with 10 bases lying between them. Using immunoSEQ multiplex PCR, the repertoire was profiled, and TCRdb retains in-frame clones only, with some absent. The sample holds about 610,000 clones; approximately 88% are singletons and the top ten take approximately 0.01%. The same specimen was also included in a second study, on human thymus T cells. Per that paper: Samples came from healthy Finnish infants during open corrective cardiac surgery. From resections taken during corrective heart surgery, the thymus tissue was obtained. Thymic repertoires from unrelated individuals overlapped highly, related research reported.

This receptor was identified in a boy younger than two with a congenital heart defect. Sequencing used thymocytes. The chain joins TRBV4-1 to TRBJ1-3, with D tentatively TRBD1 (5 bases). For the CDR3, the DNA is TGCGCCAGCAGCCAAGCGAGGGACTTCTCTGGAAACACCATATATTTT. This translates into CASSQARDFSGNTIYF.